The TCR beta chain under discussion was sequenced for a study of blood T cell repertoires in COVID-19. In the study overall: Some COVID-19 samples were acute and others convalescent; all came from the United States, Italy and Spain. PBMCs, B-cell-depleted T cells, or T cells were the source of the cDNA or gDNA that made up the material.

The V gene's germline CDR1 is MNHEY and CDR2 SMNVEV (reference sequence). With 4 bases clipped from V and 4 bases from J, the junction kept 13 bases outside the gene matches. This CDR3 region has 17 residues. Per the study methods: Quantification of nucleated cells was approximated via reference gene primer amplification. Libraries were prepared by immunoSEQ multiplex PCR; TCRdb keeps only in-frame clonotypes and omits some of them. That table is the source of V, J and clone size, and D and trimming were worked out from the DNA. The table has roughly 70,000 clones, around 70% seen once; the top ten hold approximately 24%.

The V gene is TRBV27, the J gene TRBJ2-7, with 10 bases aligning to TRBD1. The TCR sequence derives from a man aged 55 to 70 with acute or convalescent COVID-19. The specimen sequenced was peripheral blood. CDR3 in DNA: TGTGCCAGCAGTTATGGGACAGGGGATGACTGGGCTTACGAGCAGTACTTC. Protein product: CASSYGTGDDWAYEQYF.